This record looks at one T cell receptor (beta chain) sequence and its context. This clone's antigen is unknown. Per-base quality was not reported, and no clone a single base away is much larger than it. This specimen comes from a study of CD8+CD57+ T cells in acquired aplastic anemia listed by TCRdb under 2018. Looking at the study overall: DNA extracted from sorted CD4+ and CD8+ cells had a mean of roughly 3.4 ug, with a range of about 0.19 to 27.4 ug. For healthy donor samples, the average read count was around 9.8 million for CD4+ cells and roughly 12 million for CD8+ cells.

Genomic DNA served as template for TCR beta VDJ combination and CDR3 sequence profiling. An Illumina HiSeq 2000 was used for TCR repertoire sequencing. The original pipeline was this. Repertoires were assessed using TRBV/TRBJ rearrangement plots, CDR3 size and DJ length profiles, and Simpson's diversity index. The immunodominant clone was defined as the most abundant DNA sequence in deep sequencing data. CDR3 amino acid sequences were checked for sharing between subjects and were compared against published repertoires and the VDJdb database. Through fastp at Q25 and MiXCR, TCRdb rebuilt clones from the public reads, retaining in-frame beta chains. Rows matching on CDR3 protein sequence are summarized as one entry with the most common DNA and genes. Here the V and J calls rest on TCRdb's processing, not on the authors' analysis. This sample holds approximately 160,000 distinct CDR3 sequences; around 40% were observed only once. The top ten hold approximately 1% of the sample.

Germline trimming: 3 bases from V, 3 bases from J; junction bases outside gene matches: 9. Based on the germline V gene (reference sequence), the CDR1 and CDR2 sequences are LGHDT and YNNKEL. The CDR3 runs 17 residues from the cysteine to the phenylalanine. Just CDR3 DNA is preserved here, 51 bases in frame from base 1. In this study, sorted CD4+ and CD8+ T cells from the blood of healthy subjects and of severe aplastic anemia patients had their TCR repertoires deep-sequenced. Ficoll-Paque density gradient centrifugation was used to isolate peripheral blood mononuclear cells. CD4+ and CD8+ T cells were sorted by FACS or magnetic beads before DNA extraction. Study-wide findings and limitations: About 28 CD8+ CDR3 sequences were found in both patients and controls but appeared to be highly expressed in patients and within the immunodominant clones of the patients. Between patients and healthy controls, no significant difference in CD8+ Simpson's diversity was found (P=0.060).

Recombination joined TRBV3-1 with TRBJ2-1; 9 of the junction bases match TRBD2. This sequence originates from a human donor in good health. Material: sorted CD4+, CD8+, or CD8+CD57+ T cells (not recorded which) from PBMCs. The CDR3 protein: CASSHRAGAGGYNEQFF. In nucleotide form, the sequence is TGTGCCAGCAGCCATCGAGCGGGAGCGGGGGGCTACAATGAGCAGTTCTTC.